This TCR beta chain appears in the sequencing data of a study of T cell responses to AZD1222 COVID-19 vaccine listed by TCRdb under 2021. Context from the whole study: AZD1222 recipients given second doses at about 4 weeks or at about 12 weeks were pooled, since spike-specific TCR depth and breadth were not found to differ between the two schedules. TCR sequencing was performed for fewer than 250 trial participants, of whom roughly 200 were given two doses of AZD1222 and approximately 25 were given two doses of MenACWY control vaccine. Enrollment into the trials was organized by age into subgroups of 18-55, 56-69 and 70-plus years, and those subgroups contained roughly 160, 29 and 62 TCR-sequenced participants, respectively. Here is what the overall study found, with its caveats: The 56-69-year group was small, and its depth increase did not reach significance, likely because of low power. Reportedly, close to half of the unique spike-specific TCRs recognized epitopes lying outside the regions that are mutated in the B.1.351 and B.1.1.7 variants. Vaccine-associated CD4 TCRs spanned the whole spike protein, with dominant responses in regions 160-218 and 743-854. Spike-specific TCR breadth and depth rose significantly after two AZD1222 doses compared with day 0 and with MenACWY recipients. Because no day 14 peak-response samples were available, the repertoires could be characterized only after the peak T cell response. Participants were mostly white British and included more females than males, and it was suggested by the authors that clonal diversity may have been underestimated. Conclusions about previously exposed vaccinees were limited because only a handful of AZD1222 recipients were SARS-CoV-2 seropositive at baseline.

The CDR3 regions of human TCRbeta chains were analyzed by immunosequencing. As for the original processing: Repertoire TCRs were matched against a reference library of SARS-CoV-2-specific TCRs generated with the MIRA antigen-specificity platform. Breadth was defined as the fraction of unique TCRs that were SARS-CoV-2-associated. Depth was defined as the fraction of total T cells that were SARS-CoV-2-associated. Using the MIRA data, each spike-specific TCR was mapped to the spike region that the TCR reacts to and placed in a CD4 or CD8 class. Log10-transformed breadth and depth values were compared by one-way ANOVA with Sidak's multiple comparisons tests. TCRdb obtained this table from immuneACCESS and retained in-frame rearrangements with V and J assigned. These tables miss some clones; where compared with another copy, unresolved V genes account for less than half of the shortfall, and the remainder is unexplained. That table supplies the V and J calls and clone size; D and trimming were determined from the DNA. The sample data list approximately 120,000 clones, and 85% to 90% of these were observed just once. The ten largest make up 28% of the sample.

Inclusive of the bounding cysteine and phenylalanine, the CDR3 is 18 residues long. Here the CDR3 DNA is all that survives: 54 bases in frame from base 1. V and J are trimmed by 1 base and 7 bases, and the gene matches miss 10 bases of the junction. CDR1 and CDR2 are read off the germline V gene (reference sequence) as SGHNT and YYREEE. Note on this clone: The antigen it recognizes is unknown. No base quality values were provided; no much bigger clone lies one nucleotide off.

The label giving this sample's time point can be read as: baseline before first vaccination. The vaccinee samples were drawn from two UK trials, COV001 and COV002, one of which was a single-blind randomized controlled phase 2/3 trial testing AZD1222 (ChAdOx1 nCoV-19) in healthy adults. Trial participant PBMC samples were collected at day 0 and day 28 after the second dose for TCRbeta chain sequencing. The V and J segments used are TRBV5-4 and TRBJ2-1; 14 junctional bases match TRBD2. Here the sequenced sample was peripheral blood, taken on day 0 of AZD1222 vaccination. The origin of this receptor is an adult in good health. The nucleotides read TGTGCCAGCAGCTTGATGCCGTTGGGACTAGCGGGAGAAAATGAGCAGTTCTTC. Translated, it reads CASSLMPLGLAGENEQFF.